The 27 T cell receptor beta chains below were found in one sample sequenced in a study of T-cell memory formation after mild COVID-19. One entry per CDR3 protein results from TCRdb running MiXCR on the 5' RACE reads. The sample lists hundreds of thousands of distinct CDR3 sequences, approximately 23% occurring once. Sequencing was done on a sample of PBMCs or a T cell subset sorted from them (not recorded which). The receptors were gathered from an adult woman who had mild COVID-19 (a few samples of this study predate the infection). Cell type and time point are not known.

The chain uses TRBV24-1 and TRBJ2-1; 12 positions agree with TRBD2. The CDR3 covers 16 residues. Germline V gene lookup returns CDR1 KGHDR and CDR2 SFDVKD. The J segment lost 10 bases and the V segment lost 4 bases, leaving 10 bases of the junction unmatched. The chain's CDR3 is CATSERDTSGGKEQFF. For the CDR3, the DNA is TGTGCCACCAGTGAACGTGATACTAGCGGGGGGAAGGAGCAGTTCTTC.

This clonotype has just a few counts. This chain connects TRBV12-5 to TRBJ1-2, with no clear D. Trimming took off 5 bases at V and 4 bases at J, with 8 bases between the two ends. Germline loops: CDR1 LGHNT, CDR2 FRNRAP. The CDR3 has 12 residues. CDR3 in amino acids: CASGRTAYGYTF. The CDR3, as DNA: TGTGCTAGTGGTAGGACGGCCTATGGCTACACCTTC.

The V and J genes are TRBV4-1 and TRBJ1-5; D gene uncertain. Germline CDR1 MGHRA, CDR2 YSYEKL. The CDR3 spans 13 residues. V gave up 0 bases and J gave up 7 bases, with 7 bases separating them. For the CDR3, the DNA is TGCGCCAGCAGCCAAGATATGAACCAGCCCCAGCATTTT. Translated: CASSQDMNQPQHF.

This clonotype appeared a few times. The CDR3 region has the DNA TGCAGCGGTCGACTAGCGGGAGGCTACGAGCAGTACTTC. This sequence encodes CSGRLAGGYEQYF. This chain connects TRBV29-1 to TRBJ2-7, with TRBD2 matching over 13 bases. This CDR3 is built from 13 residues. Germline CDR1 reads SQVTM; CDR2 reads ANQGSEA. The trim removed 7 bases at V and 3 bases at J, leaving 3 bases unmatched.

This clonotype came up a few times. The chain recombines TRBV20-1 with TRBJ2-3; the match to TRBD2 covers 11 bases. Germline CDR1 and CDR2: DFQATT and SNEGSKA (reference sequence). After removal of 2 bases from V and 6 bases from J, the junction contained 7 bases not matched to a gene. The CDR3 has 15 residues. CDR3 in amino acids: CSARNSGGARDTQYF. CDR3 nucleotide sequence: TGCAGTGCTAGAAATAGCGGGGGGGCGCGTGATACGCAGTATTTT.

Only a few counts were recorded for this clonotype. The chain combines TRBV12-3 or TRBV12-4 with TRBJ2-2; D not resolved. V lost 3 bases and J lost 4, with 9 bases in between. The CDR3 totals 14 residues. CDR3 amino acids: CASSLPKATGELFF. In nucleotides, the CDR3 is TGTGCCAGCAGTTTGCCGAAGGCCACCGGGGAGCTGTTTTTT.

This clonotype was detected only a few times. V gene TRBV7-9 combines with J gene TRBJ2-5; D possibly uses TRBD1 or TRBD2 (5 bases each). The CDR3 contains 15 residues. Per germline, CDR1 SEHNR and CDR2 FQNEAQ (reference sequence). Trimming removed 6 bases at V and 4 bases at J, with 18 bases between. The CDR3 DNA reads TGTGCCAGCAGTTCCCCGGGACGGAAGGTAGAGACCCAGTACTTC. It yields the protein CASSSPGRKVETQYF.

The CDR3 loop is CASSGQGGYEQYF. DNA for the CDR3: TGTGCCAGCAGCGGACAGGGAGGGTACGAGCAGTACTTC. The chain carries TRBV28 and TRBJ2-7, with a weak D call TRBD1 (8 bases). Germline V CDR1 and CDR2: MDHEN, SYDVKM. This CDR3 has 13 amino acids. V lost 6 bases, J lost 4 bases, and 13 bases lay in between.

This chain uses TRBV7-9 with TRBJ2-1; D possibly corresponds to TRBD2 (5 bases). Per the germline V gene, CDR1 is SEHNR and CDR2 is FQNEAQ (reference sequence). Deletions cut 0 bases from V and 2 bases from J, with 11 bases between. The length of the CDR3 is 16 residues. CDR3 sequence reads: CASSLALRETYNEQFF. The CDR3 DNA follows: TGTGCCAGCAGCTTAGCCCTTAGGGAGACCTACAATGAGCAGTTCTTC.

The table lists this clonotype with a few counts. The chain has TRBV24-1 and TRBJ2-5; 10 bases line up with TRBD1. V dropped 1 base and J dropped 5; count of bases not matched to a gene: 6. Germline V gives CDR1 KGHDR, CDR2 SFDVKD. CDR3 length: 16 amino acids. The CDR3 spells CATSDFRQGAGETQYF. CDR3 DNA: TGTGCCACCAGTGATTTTAGACAGGGGGCAGGTGAGACCCAGTACTTC.

This chain links TRBV10-3 with TRBJ2-1; D not resolved. Germline V gene lookup returns CDR1 ENHRY and CDR2 SYGVKD. The CDR3 totals 14 residues. Deletions cut 0 bases from V and 1 base from J, with 4 bases between. The CDR3 bases are TGTGCCATCAGTGAGTCAGAATCCTACAATGAGCAGTTCTTC. This sequence encodes CAISESESYNEQFF.

J is TRBJ2-6 and V is TRBV27, with D uncertain. CDR3 length: 16 amino acids. Trimming took off 6 bases at V and 0 bases at J, with 12 bases between the two ends. CDR1 and CDR2 from the germline V gene are MNHEY and SMNVEV (reference sequence). The DNA for the CDR3 is TGTGCCAGCAGGCGCGGCGGCGGCTCTGGGGCCAACGTCCTGACTTTC. Its translation: CASRRGGGSGANVLTF.

This clonotype has just a few counts. The V call is TRBV29-1, the J call TRBJ2-7, with 14 bases aligning to TRBD2. Germline V gene sequence: CDR1 SQVTM, CDR2 ANQGSEA. This CDR3 comprises 14 residues. Trimming removed 6 bases from V and 6 bases from J; junction bases left unmatched: 7. This CDR3 reads CSVLTSGRASEQYF. In DNA form, the CDR3 reads TGCAGCGTACTGACTAGCGGGAGGGCCTCCGAGCAGTACTTC.

The gene calls are TRBV4-2 and TRBJ1-2; no clear D gene. Between the trimmed V and J ends, which lost 0 bases and 4 bases, there was a span of 15 bases. CDR1 and CDR2 from the germline V gene are LGHNA and YNFKEQ. CDR3 size: 16 residues. As DNA, the CDR3 is TGTGCCAGCAGCCAAGAAAGTCCCCCAGAGGGCTATGGCTACACCTTC. Protein: CASSQESPPEGYGYTF.

This chain joins TRBV5-5 and TRBJ1-1; no firm D call. The germline gives CDR1 SGHKS, CDR2 YYEKEE (reference sequence). The CDR3 extends over 15 amino acids. Trimming left V 0 bases short and J 3 bases short, with 12 bases between. The CDR3, as DNA: TGTGCCAGCAGCTTGGAGGTGTCGGCTCACACTGAAGCTTTCTTT. It codes for CASSLEVSAHTEAFF.

This clonotype was recorded once. The germline gene is not matched at one end of the junction; a read error may be the cause. The rearrangement uses TRBV4-1 and TRBJ2-3, with a weak D call TRBD2 (5 bases). CDR3 length: 15 amino acids. The V gene's germline CDR1 is MGHRA and CDR2 YSYEKL. The CDR3 is CASSEEAAGADTQYF. The CDR3 nucleotides are TGCGCCAGCAGCGAAGAAGCCGCCGGGGCAGATACGCAGTATTTT.

This rearrangement joins TRBV15 to TRBJ1-5, with no clear D. This CDR3 region has 13 residues. Germline CDR1 is LNHNV and CDR2 is YYDKDF (reference sequence). V was shortened by 3 bases and J by 4 bases, with 7 bases between the two germline ends. The CDR3 reads CATSSRKNQPQHF. DNA for the CDR3: TGTGCCACCAGCAGTCGGAAGAATCAGCCCCAGCATTTT.

This clonotype was recorded a few times. The chain recombines TRBV27 with TRBJ2-3; 8 bases are shared with TRBD2. This CDR3 is 19 amino acids long. Losses at the gene ends were 2 bases for V and 3 bases for J; bases not matched to a gene: 16. The V gene's germline CDR1 is MNHEY and CDR2 SMNVEV (reference sequence). In DNA, the CDR3 is TGTGCCAGCAGTTTAGCACGAGCCGGGACTAGTTTCCGAACAGATACGCAGTATTTT. Translated, it gives CASSLARAGTSFRTDTQYF.

The rearrangement uses TRBV20-1 and TRBJ2-5; 10 bases align to TRBD2. V dropped 7 bases and J dropped 5; count of bases not matched to a gene: 19. CDR1 and CDR2 from the germline V gene are DFQATT and SNEGSKA (reference sequence). The CDR3 covers 17 residues. CDR3: CSVPPLTPGLARETQYF. The CDR3 DNA reads as TGCAGTGTTCCGCCCTTAACTCCGGGACTAGCGAGGGAGACCCAGTACTTC.

This clonotype was counted many times. V usage is TRBV7-2 and J usage is TRBJ2-3; 7 bases fit TRBD2. The CDR3 consists of 15 residues. Unmatched junction bases numbered 6, after V lost 1 base and J lost 5 bases. Germline V CDR1 and CDR2: SGHTA, FQGNSA. CDR3 in DNA: TGTGCCAGCAGCTTAGATGCGGGAGTAATAGATACGCAGTATTTT. This encodes CASSLDAGVIDTQYF.

The J gene is TRBJ2-2, the V gene TRBV5-1; no definite D call. Germline V gives CDR1 SGHRS, CDR2 YFSETQ. The CDR3 consists of 15 residues. The V and J ends lost 2 bases and 2 bases respectively, with 10 bases between them. Here the CDR3 reads CASSFTPSNTGELFF. CDR3 DNA: TGCGCCAGCAGCTTTACTCCCTCTAACACCGGGGAGCTGTTTTTT.

The rearrangement joins TRBV12-3 or TRBV12-4 to TRBJ1-4; D possibly corresponds to TRBD1 (5 bases). The V end was cut by 3 bases, the J end by 8 bases, with 13 bases between. The CDR3 consists of 14 residues. The CDR3 DNA reads as TGTGCCAGCAGTTTGGCGGGGCCTGGGGAAAAACTGTTTTTT. Encoded protein: CASSLAGPGEKLFF.

This clonotype was counted ten times or more. The V call is TRBV14, the J call TRBJ2-5; possibly TRBD2 for D (5 bases). The CDR3 loop spans 14 amino acids. Trimming removed 2 bases at V and 2 bases at J, with 9 bases between. The germline V gene has CDR1 SGHDN and CDR2 FVKESK. CDR3 loop: CASSQNRGQETQYF. Written as DNA, the CDR3 is TGTGCCAGCAGCCAAAACCGGGGACAAGAGACCCAGTACTTC.

This chain links TRBV5-4 with TRBJ1-2, with 9 bases lining up with TRBD1. V gave up 0 bases and J gave up 3 bases; unmatched junction bases: 6. There are 16 residues in the CDR3. Germline V gene data show CDR1 as SGHNT and CDR2 as YYREEE (reference sequence). CDR3 sequence: CASSLDGTGSDYGYTF. DNA of the CDR3: TGTGCCAGCAGCTTGGATGGGACAGGGAGTGACTATGGCTACACCTTC.

V gene TRBV18 combines with J gene TRBJ2-5; D might be TRBD1 (6 bases). Germline lookup yields CDR1 KGHSH and CDR2 LQKENI. Trimming took off 4 bases at V and 2 bases at J, with 14 bases between the two ends. The CDR3 consists of 15 residues. The CDR3: CASSRDGTRQETQYF. CDR3 coding DNA: TGTGCCAGCTCACGAGACGGGACACGTCAAGAGACCCAGTACTTC.

The sample holds a few counts of this clonotype. The chain combines TRBV6-2 or TRBV6-3 with TRBJ2-7, with TRBD2 as a possible D gene (6 bases). The CDR3 sequence is 15 residues long. Deletions cut 4 bases from V and 0 bases from J, with 13 bases between. Germline loops: CDR1 MNHEY, CDR2 SVGEGT. CDR3 region: CASSSWDWSSYEQYF. In DNA form, the CDR3 reads TGTGCCAGCAGTTCCTGGGACTGGAGCTCCTACGAGCAGTACTTC.

V gene TRBV5-1 combines with J gene TRBJ2-1, with D possibly TRBD2 on 5 matching bases. Per the germline V gene, CDR1 is SGHRS and CDR2 is YFSETQ. There are 11 residues in the CDR3. Between the trimmed V and J ends, which lost 3 bases and 13 bases, there was a span of 11 bases. Here the CDR3 DNA reads TGCGCCAGCAGCTCCGGGATTGTCCAGTTCTTC. It specifies CASSSGIVQFF.